The next 23 T cell receptor beta chains were all read from a single sample in a study of T cell changes during pregnancy in multiple sclerosis. This table comes from immunoSEQ multiplex PCR, and its TCRdb copy is limited to in-frame clones, with some not included. The sample consists of nearly 110,000 clones, roughly nine tenths of them appearing once. Sequencing used peripheral blood, obtained before pregnancy. Every receptor here comes from a female donor with multiple sclerosis, enrolled in a pregnancy study.

This chain connects TRBV5-1 to TRBJ2-3, with D perhaps matching TRBD2 (6 bases). Germline V CDR1 and CDR2: SGHRS, YFSETQ. The V gene lost 0 bases and the J gene lost 2 bases, with 10 bases spanning the gap. The CDR3 has 15 residues. In nucleotides, the CDR3 is TGCGCCAGCAGCTTGGCGCGGGGTTTCACAGATACGCAGTATTTT. Its translation: CASSLARGFTDTQYF.

This chain links TRBV5-1 with TRBJ2-2; D uncertain. V shed 0 bases and J shed 8 bases, with 2 bases lying between them. The CDR3 consists of 11 residues. Germline lookup yields CDR1 SGHRS and CDR2 YFSETQ. The CDR3 is CASSLAGELFF. In nucleotides, the CDR3 is TGCGCCAGCAGCTTGGCGGGGGAGCTGTTTTTT.

The V call is TRBV4-1, the J call TRBJ2-3; D ambiguous. This CDR3 spans 17 amino acids. V was shortened by 0 bases and J by 2 bases, with 15 bases between the two germline ends. Germline lookup yields CDR1 MGHRA and CDR2 YSYEKL. The CDR3 coding sequence is TGCGCCAGCAGCCAAGATTTCAGCGAATTTTACACAGATACGCAGTATTTT. Its protein product is CASSQDFSEFYTDTQYF.

The rearrangement joins TRBV5-1 to TRBJ2-1; D gene unclear. The V end lost 0 bases, the J end lost 6 bases, and 7 bases lay between the germline ends. Germline V CDR1 and CDR2: SGHRS, YFSETQ. The CDR3 is 13 residues long. The CDR3 bases are TGCGCCAGCAGCTTGGAGACGGGCAATGAGCAGTTCTTC. Translating gives CASSLETGNEQFF.

V and J are TRBV10-3 and TRBJ1-1; 7 bases agree with TRBD1. The CDR3 is 13 amino acids. V lost 2 bases to trimming and J lost 3 bases; unmatched junction nucleotides: 0. CDR1 is ENHRY and CDR2 is SYGVKD in the germline V gene. CDR3 sequence reads: CAISEDRDTEAFF. DNA for the CDR3: TGTGCCATCAGTGAGGACAGGGACACTGAAGCTTTCTTT.

This rearrangement joins TRBV11-3 to TRBJ1-2, with 7 nucleotides matching TRBD1. From germline, CDR1 is SGHNT and CDR2 YENEEA. V lost 5 bases, J lost 8 bases, and 11 bases stayed unmatched. The CDR3 contains 14 residues. CDR3 region: CASSPKGQARGYTF. The CDR3 DNA is TGTGCCAGCAGCCCCAAAGGACAGGCTCGCGGCTACACCTTC.

V and J are TRBV7-3 and TRBJ2-2; 7 nucleotides line up with TRBD2. The V gene end was trimmed by 0 bases and the J gene end by 2 bases; junction bases not matched to a gene: 3. The CDR3 sequence is 16 residues long. The V gene's germline CDR1 is SGHTA and CDR2 FQGTGA. The CDR3 nucleotides read TGTGCCAGCAGCTTAACGGGGGGGGGAAACACCGGGGAGCTGTTTTTT. Translating it yields CASSLTGGGNTGELFF.

The rearrangement uses TRBV6-5 and TRBJ1-2; TRBD1 might be the D (5 bases). Germline V lookup: CDR1 MNHEY, CDR2 SVGAGI. V lost 10 bases, J lost 5 bases, and 20 bases lay in between. The CDR3 has 14 amino acids. Here the CDR3 reads CATRGRDGIYGYTF. The CDR3 DNA follows: TGTGCCACCAGAGGGCGGGACGGGATTTATGGCTACACCTTC.

The rearrangement joins TRBV9 to TRBJ1-1, with D uncertain. This CDR3 is 15 amino acids long. Trimming cost V 4 bases and J 0 bases, with 13 bases left between them. Germline V gene sequence: CDR1 SGDLS, CDR2 YYNGEE. CDR3 loop: CASSPLERMNTEAFF. Here the CDR3 DNA reads TGTGCCAGCAGCCCCCTGGAGAGGATGAACACTGAAGCTTTCTTT.

This clone was seen a single time. J is TRBJ1-4 and V is TRBV5-1; D ambiguous. The V gene's germline CDR1 is SGHRS and CDR2 YFSETQ. The CDR3 runs to 13 residues. The ends were cut back, 1 base at V and 8 bases at J, with 9 bases in the middle. Written as DNA, the CDR3 is TGCGCCAGCAGCTTGAGCCAGAGGGAAAAACTGTTTTTT. Its protein product is CASSLSQREKLFF.

The chain uses TRBV4-1 and TRBJ2-1; possible D gene TRBD2, 6 bases. V shed 1 base and J shed 4 bases, with 17 bases lying between them. Germline CDR1 MGHRA, CDR2 YSYEKL. CDR3 length equals 17 residues. This chain's CDR3 is CASSQVEDYGSYNEQFF. CDR3 bases: TGCGCCAGCAGCCAAGTCGAAGACTACGGGAGTTACAATGAGCAGTTCTTC.

This clone was picked up one time. The J gene is TRBJ2-1, the V gene TRBV7-9, with D possibly being TRBD2 (5 bases). The CDR3 covers 14 residues. Germline CDR1 is SEHNR and CDR2 is FQNEAQ (reference sequence). With 5 bases removed from V and 5 bases from J, the gap between germline ends came to 13 bases. CDR3 sequence reads: CASSPQRYNNEQFF. For the CDR3, the DNA is TGTGCCAGCAGCCCCCAGCGGTACAACAATGAGCAGTTCTTC.

The count of this clone is one. The rearrangement uses TRBV2 and TRBJ2-7, with 7 bases that match TRBD1. Germline-derived CDR1 and CDR2 are SNHLY and FYNNEI. The junction had 4 bases not matched to a gene; V was cut back by 2 bases and J by 0 bases. This CDR3 spans 15 amino acids. The chain's CDR3 is CASSEPDRNSYEQYF. The CDR3 bases are TGTGCCAGCAGTGAACCGGACAGGAACTCCTACGAGCAGTACTTC.

The J gene is TRBJ2-2, the V gene TRBV10-3, with D possibly being TRBD1 (6 bases). V was pared by 5 bases and J by 3 bases, with 25 bases between. CDR1 and CDR2 from the germline V gene are ENHRY and SYGVKD. This CDR3 spans 19 amino acids. CDR3 in DNA: TGTGCCATCAGTACCCCAATGGGGGCCAAAACGGGACACACCGGGGAGCTGTTTTTT. As protein: CAISTPMGAKTGHTGELFF.

The rearrangement links TRBV4-1 to TRBJ2-1; TRBD2 matches at 8 bases. The CDR3 totals 14 residues. With 0 bases clipped from V and 6 bases from J, the junction kept 1 base outside the gene matches. Germline-derived CDR1 and CDR2 are MGHRA and YSYEKL. CDR3 in DNA: TGCGCCAGCAGCCAAGATGGGACTAGCAATGAGCAGTTCTTC. This sequence encodes CASSQDGTSNEQFF.

On this clone: The junction departs from germline at one end; a sequencing error may be responsible. The CDR3 loop is CASSLEASGSYERYF. CDR3 bases: TGCGCCAGCAGCTTAGAGGCTAGCGGGAGCTACGAGCGGTACTTC. V gene TRBV5-1 combines with J gene TRBJ2-7, with TRBD2 matching 10 bases. The germline CDR1 and CDR2 sequences are SGHRS and YFSETQ. The CDR3 sequence is 15 residues long.

The rearrangement uses TRBV7-2 and TRBJ2-7, with 14 bases identical to TRBD2. Germline-derived CDR1 and CDR2 are SGHTA and FQGNSA. The CDR3 totals 15 residues. J lost 6 bases, V lost 5 bases, and 6 bases had no gene match. CDR3 loop: CASSATSGRAGEQYF. The CDR3, as DNA: TGTGCCAGCAGCGCGACTAGCGGGAGGGCCGGCGAGCAGTACTTC.

This clone was seen a single time. This sequence joins TRBV10-3 and TRBJ1-1, with D perhaps TRBD1 (6 bases). V was cut by 6 bases and J by 4 bases, with 6 bases left in between. This CDR3 comprises 11 residues. Germline V gene sequence: CDR1 ENHRY, CDR2 SYGVKD. CDR3 amino acids: CAISRGTEAFF. CDR3 coding DNA: TGTGCCATCAGCAGGGGCACTGAAGCTTTCTTT.

The chain carries TRBV4-2 and TRBJ2-2; possible D gene TRBD1, 5 bases. The germline V gene has CDR1 LGHNA and CDR2 YNFKEQ. V was clipped by 4 bases and J by 0 bases, with 15 bases between them. The CDR3 is made up of 17 amino acids. The CDR3 DNA reads as TGTGCCAGCAGCCCCAGGAATCGACAGTCGAACACCGGGGAGCTGTTTTTT. Its translation: CASSPRNRQSNTGELFF.

This clone was seen just once. V and J are TRBV7-2 and TRBJ2-3; tentatively, D is TRBD1 (6 bases). This CDR3 comprises 16 residues. V dropped 3 bases and J dropped 2 bases, with 15 bases sitting between them. CDR1 and CDR2 from the germline V gene are SGHTA and FQGNSA. The CDR3 bases are TGTGCCAGCAGCTTGTCCCAGGACAGAACCACAGATACGCAGTATTTT. Translating it yields CASSLSQDRTTDTQYF.

The V gene is TRBV6-5, the J gene TRBJ1-1; 11 positions agree with TRBD1. Germline V gene data show CDR1 as MNHEY and CDR2 as SVGAGI. The CDR3 is made up of 14 amino acids. V shed 5 bases, J shed 10 bases, and the junction held 9 bases outside the gene matches. The DNA for the CDR3 is TGTGCCAGCAGTCGCAACCGGGACAGGGGGGGAGCTTTCTTT. Encoded protein: CASSRNRDRGGAFF.

V usage is TRBV2 and J usage is TRBJ2-2; 7 bases are a match to TRBD1. Germline CDR1 SNHLY, CDR2 FYNNEI. This CDR3 is built from 15 residues. V gave up 5 bases and J gave up 4 bases; unmatched junction bases: 7. This CDR3 reads CASSRQGLSTGELFF. The CDR3 DNA sequence: TGTGCCAGCAGTCGACAGGGTTTGAGCACCGGGGAGCTGTTTTTT.

The sample holds a few counts of this clone. The rearrangement links TRBV27 to TRBJ2-7; TRBD2 agrees at 7 bases. The CDR3 has 14 residues. Trimming cost V 4 bases and J 2 bases; bases outside gene matches: 5. The V gene's germline CDR1 is MNHEY and CDR2 SMNVEV (reference sequence). CDR3 sequence: CASSSDGRTYEQYF. The CDR3, as DNA: TGTGCCAGCAGTTCCGACGGGAGGACCTACGAGCAGTACTTC.